Listed here is a single T cell receptor (beta chain). Its matching antigen is unknown. Treatment described: oral pan-JAK inhibitor, 5-10 mg twice daily. Extraction and reverse transcription of RNA yielded cDNA as the sequencing template. Clones were sequenced by immunoSEQ multiplex PCR, and TCRdb holds only the in-frame ones, with some missing. The sample records about 280,000 clones, roughly 60% being singletons. This record comes from a study of CD8+ T cells in alopecia areata. Study at large: Each of the treated patients was given oral tofacitinib, 5 to 10 mg twice daily, for moderate-to-severe alopecia areata. Patients given treatment had severity scored by the percentage of scalp area affected.

Whole-study results and caveats: On tofacitinib, scalp and blood still held many of the expanded lesional clones. Tofacitinib yielded significantly lower scalp clonality and fewer expanded CD8+ clones among the top 100.

Sequences were derived from CD4+ T cells sorted from blood, sampled at week 24, from a patient treated with tofacitinib. The source is a human donor with alopecia areata.

The CDR3 spells CASRMTSGGTTYEQYF. The CDR3 DNA is TGTGCCAGCAGGATGACTAGCGGGGGGACAACCTACGAGCAGTACTTC. V usage is TRBV2 and J usage is TRBJ2-7; 13 bases align to TRBD2. The CDR3 is 16 residues long. The germline V gene encodes CDR1 SNHLY and CDR2 FYNNEI. The V gene end was trimmed by 6 bases and the J gene end by 2 bases; junction bases not matched to a gene: 7. Full variable domain (remainder filled in from reference TRBV2 and TRBJ2-7): EPEVTQTPSHQVTQMGQEVILRCVPISNHLYFYWYRQILGQKVEFLVSFYNNEISEKSEIFDDQFSVERPDGSNFTLKIRSTKLEDSAMYFCASRMTSGGTTYEQYFGPGTRLTVT.